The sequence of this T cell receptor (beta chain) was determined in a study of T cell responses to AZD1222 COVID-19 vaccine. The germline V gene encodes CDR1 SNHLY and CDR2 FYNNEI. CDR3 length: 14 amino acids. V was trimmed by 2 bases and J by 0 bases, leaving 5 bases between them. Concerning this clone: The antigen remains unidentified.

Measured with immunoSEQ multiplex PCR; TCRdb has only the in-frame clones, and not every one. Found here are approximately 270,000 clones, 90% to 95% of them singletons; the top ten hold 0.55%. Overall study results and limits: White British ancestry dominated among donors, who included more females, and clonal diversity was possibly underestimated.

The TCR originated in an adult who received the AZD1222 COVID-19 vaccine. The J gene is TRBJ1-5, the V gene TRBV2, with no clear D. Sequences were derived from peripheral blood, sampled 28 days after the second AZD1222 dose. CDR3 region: CASSEQFSNQPQHF. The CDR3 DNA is TGTGCCAGCAGTGAACAGTTTAGCAATCAGCCCCAGCATTTT.